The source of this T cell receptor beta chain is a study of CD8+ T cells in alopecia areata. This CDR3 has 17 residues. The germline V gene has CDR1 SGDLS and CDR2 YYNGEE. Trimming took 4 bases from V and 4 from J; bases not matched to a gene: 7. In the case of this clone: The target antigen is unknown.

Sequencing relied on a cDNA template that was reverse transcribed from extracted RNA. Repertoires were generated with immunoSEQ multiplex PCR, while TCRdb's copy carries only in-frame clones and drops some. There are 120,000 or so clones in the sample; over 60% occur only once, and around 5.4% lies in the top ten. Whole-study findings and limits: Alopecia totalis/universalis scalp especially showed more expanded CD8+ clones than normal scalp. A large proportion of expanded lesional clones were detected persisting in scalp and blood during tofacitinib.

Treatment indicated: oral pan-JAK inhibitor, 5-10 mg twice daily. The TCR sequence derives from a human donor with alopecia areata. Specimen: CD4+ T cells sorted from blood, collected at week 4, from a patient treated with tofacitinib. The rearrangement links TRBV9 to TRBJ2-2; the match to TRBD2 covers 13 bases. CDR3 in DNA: TGTGCCAGCAGCCTCGGACTAGCGGGGGATCTCACCGGGGAGCTGTTTTTT. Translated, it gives CASSLGLAGDLTGELFF. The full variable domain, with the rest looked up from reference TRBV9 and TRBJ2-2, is DSGVTQTPKHLITATGQRVTLRCSPRSGDLSVYWYQQSLDQGLQFLIQYYNGEERAKGNILERFSAQQFPDLHSELNLSSLELGDSALYFCASSLGLAGDLTGELFFGEGSRLTVL.